This T cell receptor (beta chain) was found in a study of blood T cell repertoires in COVID-19. Whole-study context: COVID-19 samples, acute and convalescent, were from the United States, Italy and Spain.

Clones were sequenced by immunoSEQ multiplex PCR, and TCRdb holds only the in-frame ones, with some missing. The sample holds about 220,000 clones, approximately 80% seen once. This CDR3 is 14 amino acids long. Germline CDR1 and CDR2: MNHEY and SVGAGI. With 6 bases clipped from V and 6 bases from J, the junction kept 4 bases outside the gene matches. The gene calls are TRBV6-5 and TRBJ2-3, with TRBD2 matching over 12 bases. The sequencing input was peripheral blood. The clonotype comes from a human donor in a cohort sampled during active COVID-19. The CDR3 here is CASRETSGGDTQYF. The CDR3 DNA reads as TGTGCCAGCAGGGAGACTAGCGGGGGTGATACGCAGTATTTT.